This T cell receptor (beta chain) appears in the sequencing data of a study of long-term antiretroviral therapy in people with HIV. Background on the study: A decade or so separates the oldest specimens from the later 2015 immediate-ART recommendation.

Points from the study as a whole: At every time point, clones expanded before ART dominated the repertoire. Collection of the blood, which took place between 2004 and 2017, possibly occurred under older ART regimens. ART-treated samples gained diversity yet remained below transplant donor controls.

Running of the v3.0 immunoSEQ assay took place at survey level. TCRdb's copy holds only in-frame clones and misses some; the assay was immunoSEQ multiplex PCR. Here the sample spans 25,000 or so clones, over 90% being singletons. This CDR3 comprises 13 residues. Per the germline V gene, CDR1 is MNHEY and CDR2 is SMNVEV (reference sequence). With respect to this clone: Its antigen is not known. Relative to the germline gene, one junction end is altered; a read error may explain this.

V and J are TRBV27 and TRBJ1-6; D unclear. This specimen was unsorted PBMCs, taken 6.2 years after starting antiretroviral therapy. The receptor was derived from a man aged 35 to 55 with HIV. As DNA, the CDR3 is TGTGCCAGTTGGGCAGACTATGATTCACCCCTCCACTTT. Translating gives CASWADYDSPLHF.